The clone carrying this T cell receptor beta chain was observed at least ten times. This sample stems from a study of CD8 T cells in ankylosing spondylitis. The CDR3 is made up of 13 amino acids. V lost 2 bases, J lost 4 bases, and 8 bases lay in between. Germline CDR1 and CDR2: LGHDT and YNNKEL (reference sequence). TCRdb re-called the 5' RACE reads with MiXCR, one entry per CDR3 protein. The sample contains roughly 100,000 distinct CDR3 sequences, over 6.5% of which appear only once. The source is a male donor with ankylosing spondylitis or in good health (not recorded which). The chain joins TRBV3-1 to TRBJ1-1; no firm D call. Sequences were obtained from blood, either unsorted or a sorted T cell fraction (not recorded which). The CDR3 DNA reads TGTGCCAGCAGCCAAACGCGGGGCACTGAAGCTTTCTTT. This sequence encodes CASSQTRGTEAFF.